Presented here are 21 T cell receptor beta chains from one specimen sequenced in a study of T cells in Graves' hyperthyroidism and ophthalmopathy. From RNA transcripts, TCR beta CDR3 regions were amplified. With the HTBI primer set, the TCR CDR3 went through a first round of RT-PCR. TCRdb re-called the multiplex PCR reads through MiXCR, storing one row per CDR3 protein. The sample carries hundreds of thousands of distinct CDR3 sequences, less than 15% recorded once. Source material: blood. The source is a woman under 30 with Graves' hyperthyroidism.

There are many counts of this clonotype. This chain joins TRBV18 and TRBJ2-1; no clear D. Trimming cost V 4 bases and J 8 bases, with 9 bases left between them. The CDR3 is 12 amino acids. From germline, CDR1 is KGHSH and CDR2 LQKENI. In DNA form, the CDR3 reads TGTGCCAGCTCACAGGATCGCCATGAGCAGTTCTTC. Its translation: CASSQDRHEQFF.

This clonotype was recorded many times. The chain combines TRBV5-1 with TRBJ2-1; D call uncertain. V was pared by 0 bases and J by 2 bases, with 12 bases between. The CDR3 is made up of 16 amino acids. Germline CDR1 reads SGHRS; CDR2 reads YFSETQ. As DNA, the CDR3 is TGCGCCAGCAGCTTGGAGTTAGGTTTGCCCTACAATGAGCAGTTCTTC. Protein: CASSLELGLPYNEQFF.

This clonotype was observed at least ten times. Here the CDR3 DNA reads TGTGCCAGCAGCACGGGACTAGCTTGGGAGCAGTTCTTC. It codes for CASSTGLAWEQFF. This chain links TRBV11-3 with TRBJ2-1; 9 bases fit TRBD2. The CDR3 has 13 residues. The V segment lost 5 bases and the J segment 10 bases; nucleotides outside the gene matches: 6. The germline V gene has CDR1 SGHNT and CDR2 YENEEA.

The chain employs TRBV20-1 and TRBJ2-2; D call uncertain. Deletions cut 2 bases from V and 6 bases from J, with 10 bases between. The germline gives CDR1 DFQATT, CDR2 SNEGSKA (reference sequence). This CDR3 has 13 amino acids. Written as DNA, the CDR3 is TGCAGTGCTAGAAGGCCGTCCGCCGGGGAGCTGTTTTTT. Its protein is CSARRPSAGELFF.

This clonotype was counted only a few times. This could be a read error, since a much larger clone is one nucleotide away. The genes are TRBV5-1 and TRBJ1-2; unclear D gene. Germline CDR1 is SGHRS and CDR2 is YFSETQ. The CDR3 contains 14 residues. CDR3 loop: CAGSLRDVGYGYTF. In DNA, the CDR3 is TGCGCCGGCAGCTTGCGGGATGTCGGCTATGGCTACACCTTC.

This clonotype was observed at least ten times. V usage is TRBV7-2 and J usage is TRBJ2-5, with D possibly TRBD2 on 6 matching bases. The CDR3 loop spans 15 amino acids. V was cut by 0 bases and J by 5 bases, with 13 bases left in between. The germline V gene has CDR1 SGHTA and CDR2 FQGNSA. The CDR3 coding sequence is TGTGCCAGCAGCTTAGCTTGGGGACTGCAGGAGACCCAGTACTTC. Translating gives CASSLAWGLQETQYF.

This clonotype was seen more than once but under ten times. V and J are TRBV28 and TRBJ2-6, with TRBD2 matching over 7 bases. The CDR3 loop spans 18 amino acids. The V gene end was trimmed by 6 bases and the J gene end by 1 base; junction bases not matched to a gene: 12. Germline-derived CDR1 and CDR2 are MDHEN and SYDVKM. The CDR3 region has the DNA TGTGCCAGCAGCAATGGTCTAGCGGAGCTATCTGGGGCCAACGTCCTGACTTTC. Its protein is CASSNGLAELSGANVLTF.

This clonotype was observed a few times. A much larger clone differs by one base, so this may be a read error. The chain recombines TRBV28 with TRBJ1-6; no reliable D call. The germline gives CDR1 MDHEN, CDR2 SYDVKM. CDR3 length: 14 amino acids. In nucleotides, the CDR3 is TGTGCCACCCAGATCACTGCGGCTAATTTACCCCTCCACTTT. This translates into CATQITAANLPLHF.

This clonotype has a count of ten or more. The chain has TRBV10-3 and TRBJ2-3, with D perhaps TRBD1 (7 bases). This CDR3 spans 13 amino acids. V was cut by 6 bases and J by 4 bases, with 11 bases left in between. The germline CDR1 and CDR2 sequences are ENHRY and SYGVKD. As DNA, the CDR3 is TGTGCCATCAGCGCGGGACAGCCAGATACGCAGTATTTT. This gives the protein CAISAGQPDTQYF.

The rearrangement links TRBV12-3 or TRBV12-4 to TRBJ1-1; D might be TRBD1 (5 bases). The V end was cut by 3 bases, the J end by 4 bases, with 12 bases between. The CDR3 sequence is 14 residues long. The CDR3 protein is CASSFQGKGTEAFF. The CDR3 DNA follows: TGTGCCAGCAGTTTTCAGGGTAAGGGCACTGAAGCTTTCTTT.

This clonotype has just a few counts. The chain couples TRBV5-1 to TRBJ2-7; the D gene could be TRBD1 or TRBD2 (5 bases each). Trimming removed 3 bases at V and 3 bases at J, with 16 bases between. The CDR3 covers 15 residues. Germline V gene sequence: CDR1 SGHRS, CDR2 YFSETQ. The DNA of the CDR3 is TGCGCCAGCAGCTCTCTAAGGGGAGCGGACTACGAGCAGTACTTC. Its protein is CASSSLRGADYEQYF.

Ten or more counts support this clonotype. The chain uses TRBV11-2 and TRBJ2-3; weak D call: TRBD2 (6 bases). Trimming cost V 5 bases and J 0 bases, with 12 bases left between them. This CDR3 is 15 amino acids long. Per germline, CDR1 SGHAT and CDR2 FQNNGV. CDR3 loop: CASSPGDRSTDTQYF. CDR3 bases: TGTGCCAGCAGCCCGGGGGATAGAAGCACAGATACGCAGTATTTT.

The chain combines TRBV5-4 with TRBJ1-6; D is possibly TRBD1 (5 bases). Germline V gene sequence: CDR1 SGHNT, CDR2 YYREEE (reference sequence). With 0 bases removed from V and 9 bases from J, the gap between germline ends came to 10 bases. This CDR3 region has 14 residues. The CDR3 bases are TGTGCCAGCAGCTTGGAGGGGAATACTTCACCCCTCCACTTT. It translates to CASSLEGNTSPLHF.

This clonotype came up many times. The CDR3 protein is CATSDSYNEQFF. CDR3 sequence (DNA): TGTGCCACCAGTGATTCCTACAATGAGCAGTTCTTC. The chain recombines TRBV24-1 with TRBJ2-1; D unresolved. V gave up 2 bases and J gave up 2 bases, with 0 bases separating them. This CDR3 region has 12 residues. CDR1 is KGHDR, CDR2 SFDVKD, per germline.

This clonotype has just a few counts. The chain uses TRBV7-8 and TRBJ2-7; 10 positions match TRBD1. The CDR3 is 15 residues long. Germline values: CDR1 SGHVS, CDR2 FQNEAQ. After removal of 5 bases from V and 2 bases from J, the junction contained 6 bases not matched to a gene. CDR3 protein: CASSLRDRGTYEQYF. CDR3 DNA: TGTGCCAGCAGCCTCCGGGACAGGGGCACCTACGAGCAGTACTTC.

This clonotype has ten or more counts. The chain is built from TRBV7-2 and TRBJ2-1; D possibly corresponds to TRBD2 (6 bases). The CDR3 has 15 amino acids. Germline CDR1 SGHTA, CDR2 FQGNSA. V lost 2 bases and J 4 bases, leaving 12 bases between the germline ends. The CDR3 is CASSLLATGYNEQFF. CDR3 sequence (DNA): TGTGCCAGCAGCTTACTAGCGACGGGTTACAATGAGCAGTTCTTC.

This clonotype has at least ten counts. The chain has TRBV20-1 and TRBJ1-4, with 7 bases that match TRBD1. This CDR3 spans 14 amino acids. The ends lost 7 bases at V and 3 bases at J; junction bases unmatched: 8. Germline V gene data show CDR1 as DFQATT and CDR2 as SNEGSKA (reference sequence). The CDR3 nucleotides are TGCAGTGGGGAGGGGGCGTCGGCTAATGAAAAACTGTTTTTT. As protein: CSGEGASANEKLFF.

This clonotype was counted at least ten times. The rearrangement joins TRBV20-1 to TRBJ2-7, with D perhaps matching TRBD1 or TRBD2 (5 bases each). Germline CDR1 and CDR2: DFQATT and SNEGSKA (reference sequence). V was trimmed by 5 bases and J by 0 bases, leaving 14 bases between them. The CDR3 length is 14 residues. The CDR3 protein is CSAHHRGSSYEQYF. The DNA for the CDR3 is TGCAGTGCTCACCACCGGGGCTCCTCCTACGAGCAGTACTTC.

This sequence joins TRBV10-1 and TRBJ2-2; D perhaps matches TRBD2 (6 bases). Per germline, CDR1 WNHNN and CDR2 SYGVQD (reference sequence). Between the trimmed V and J ends, which lost 6 bases and 1 base, there was a span of 12 bases. The length of the CDR3 is 15 residues. The CDR3 protein is CASSPAGQNTGELFF. The CDR3 DNA sequence: TGCGCCAGCAGCCCAGCGGGTCAGAACACCGGGGAGCTGTTTTTT.

This clonotype was observed a few times. V and J are TRBV27 and TRBJ2-2; 9 bases are a match to TRBD2. The CDR3 spans 16 residues. J gave up 5 bases and V 9 bases, and 13 bases lay outside the gene matches. Germline V gene data show CDR1 as MNHEY and CDR2 as SMNVEV (reference sequence). The CDR3 here is CASLSPGLAGTGELFF. In nucleotides, the CDR3 is TGTGCCAGTCTTTCCCCCGGGCTAGCGGGGACCGGGGAGCTGTTTTTT.

This clonotype was found many times. The J gene is TRBJ2-1, the V gene TRBV5-8; 8 positions match TRBD2. Germline V lookup: CDR1 SGHTS, CDR2 YDEGEE. There are 16 residues in the CDR3. V was clipped by 1 base and J by 4 bases; unmatched bases: 7. The CDR3 reads CASSLIGAGGYNEQFF. CDR3 coding DNA: TGTGCCAGCAGCTTGATTGGTGCGGGAGGTTACAATGAGCAGTTCTTC. Supplemented by reference TRBV5-8 and TRBJ2-1, the full variable domain reads EAGVTQSPTHLIKTRGQQATLRCSPISGHTSVYWYQQALGLGLQFLLWYDEGEERNRGNFPPRFSGRQFPNYSSELNVNALELEDSALYLCASSLIGAGGYNEQFFGPGTRLTVL.